Following are 3 T cell receptor beta chains from one sample sequenced in a study of Ad26.COV2.S vaccination and SARS-CoV-2 variants. Only in-frame clones appear in the TCRdb table, and some are missing; sequencing was by immunoSEQ multiplex PCR. The sample consists of nearly 400,000 clones, about nine tenths of them appearing once. Treatment in this sample: roughly 20 received Ad26.COV2.S at low or high dose, single or two shots; 5 received placebo; per-sample allocation not given. Sampling was done on day 63 after the first vaccine or placebo injection. This specimen was peripheral blood, taken in a trial of Ad26.COV2.S vaccine versus placebo. All receptors come from a person between 18 and 65 years old who received the Ad26.COV2.S COVID-19 vaccine or a placebo.

The rearrangement uses TRBV28 and TRBJ1-4; D may be TRBD1 (5 bases). Trimming shortened V by 4 bases and J by 12 bases, and 12 bases separated the two germline ends. The CDR3 sequence is 12 residues long. The V gene's germline CDR1 is MDHEN and CDR2 SYDVKM. The CDR3 DNA reads as TGTGCCAGCAGTTCCTACCAGGGAGAACTGTTTTTT. Protein: CASSSYQGELFF. Full variable domain (outside the CDR3, taken from reference TRBV28 and TRBJ1-4): DVKVTQSSRYLVKRTGEKVFLECVQDMDHENMFWYRQDPGLGLRLIYFSYDVKMKEKGDIPEGYSVSREKKERFSLILESASTNQTSMYLCASSSYQGELFFGSGTQLSVL.

The V call is TRBV29-1, the J call TRBJ1-1, with D tentatively TRBD1 (6 bases). The CDR3 consists of 10 residues. Trimming pared 6 bases from V and 6 bases from J, leaving 8 bases between. Germline CDR1 is SQVTM and CDR2 is ANQGSEA. The CDR3 reads CSVGHPEAFF. In DNA form, the CDR3 reads TGCAGCGTGGGACACCCTGAAGCTTTCTTT.

The chain has TRBV7-9 and TRBJ2-7; 10 nucleotides agree with TRBD1. Germline CDR1 and CDR2: SEHNR and FQNEAQ (reference sequence). This CDR3 is built from 16 residues. V lost 0 bases and J lost 4; bases outside the gene matches: 6. The CDR3, as DNA: TGTGCCAGCAGCTTAGCTGGCGGACAGGGGGGATACGAGCAGTACTTC. Translated: CASSLAGGQGGYEQYF.